The source of this T cell receptor beta chain is a study of blood T cell repertoires in COVID-19. Study information: T cells, B-cell-depleted T cells, or PBMCs provided the cDNA or gDNA that served as material.

The data were produced by immunoSEQ multiplex PCR, yet TCRdb's version contains in-frame clones alone and is incomplete. The sample records some 110,000 clones, around 87% being singletons. Trimming removed 0 bases at V and 1 base at J, with 13 bases between. In germline, CDR1 is SGHRS, CDR2 YFSETQ. There are 16 residues in the CDR3. There are a few counts of this clone. This TCR came from a human donor in a cohort sampled during active COVID-19. The gene calls are TRBV5-1 and TRBJ1-1; tentatively, D is TRBD1 (6 bases). The sequenced material came from peripheral blood. The CDR3 here is CASSLEGHLQNTEAFF. CDR3 nucleotides: TGCGCCAGCAGCTTGGAGGGACATCTTCAGAACACTGAAGCTTTCTTT.